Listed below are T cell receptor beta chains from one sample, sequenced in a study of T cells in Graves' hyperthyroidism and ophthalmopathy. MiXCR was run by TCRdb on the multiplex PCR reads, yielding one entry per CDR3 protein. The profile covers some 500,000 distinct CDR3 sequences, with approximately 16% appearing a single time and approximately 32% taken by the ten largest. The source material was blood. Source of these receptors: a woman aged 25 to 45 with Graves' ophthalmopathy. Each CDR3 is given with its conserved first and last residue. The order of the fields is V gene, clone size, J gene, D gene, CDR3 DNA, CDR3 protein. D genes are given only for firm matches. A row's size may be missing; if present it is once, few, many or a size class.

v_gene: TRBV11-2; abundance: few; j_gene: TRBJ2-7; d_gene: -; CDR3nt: TGTGCCAGCGCATACGTTACGGACCCCGAGCAGTACTTC; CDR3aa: CASAYVTDPEQYF
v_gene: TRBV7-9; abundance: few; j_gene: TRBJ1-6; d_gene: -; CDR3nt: TGTGCCAGCAGCACTTGGACAGACAATTCACCCCTCCACTTT; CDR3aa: CASSTWTDNSPLHF
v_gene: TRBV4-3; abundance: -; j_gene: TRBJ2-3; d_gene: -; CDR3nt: TGCGCCAGCAGCCAAGGGCCCCTACTAGCCACAGATACGCAGTATTTT; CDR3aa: CASSQGPLLATDTQYF
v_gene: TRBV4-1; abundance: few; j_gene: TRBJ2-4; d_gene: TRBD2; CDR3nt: TGCGCCAGCAGCCAACCGACTAGCGGGGGAGGTAGAAACATTCAGTACTTC; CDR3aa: CASSQPTSGGGRNIQYF
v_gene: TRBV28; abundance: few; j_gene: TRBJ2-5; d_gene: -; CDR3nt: TGTGCCAGCAGTACCACAGGGATTGGGACCCAGTACTTC; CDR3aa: CASSTTGIGTQYF
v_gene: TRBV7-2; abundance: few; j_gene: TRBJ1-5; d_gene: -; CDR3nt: TGTGCCAGCAGCCAGAACTCAGGGGCCAATCAGCCCCAGCATTTT; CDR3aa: CASSQNSGANQPQHF
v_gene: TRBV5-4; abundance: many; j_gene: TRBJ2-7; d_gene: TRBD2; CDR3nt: TGTGCCAGCAGCAGGGGACTAGCGGGAGGCTACGAGCAGTACTTC; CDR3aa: CASSRGLAGGYEQYF
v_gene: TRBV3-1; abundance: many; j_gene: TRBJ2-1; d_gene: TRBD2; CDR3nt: TGTGCCAGCAGCCAAGATTGGACTAGCGGATACAATGAGCAGTTCTTC; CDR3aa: CASSQDWTSGYNEQFF
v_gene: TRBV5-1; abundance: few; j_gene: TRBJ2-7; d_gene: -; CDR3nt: TGCGCCAGCAGCTTATATGGAACGGGTCGCGAGCAGTACTTC; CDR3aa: CASSLYGTGREQYF
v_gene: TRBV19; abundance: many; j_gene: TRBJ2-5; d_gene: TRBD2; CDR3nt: TGTGCCAGTAGCGGGACTAGCGGGAGAGTAGAGACCCAGTACTTC; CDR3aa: CASSGTSGRVETQYF
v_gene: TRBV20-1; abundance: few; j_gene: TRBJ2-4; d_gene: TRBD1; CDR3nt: TGCAGTGCTCACAGGGGGTCGAAAAACATTCAGTACTTC; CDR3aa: CSAHRGSKNIQYF
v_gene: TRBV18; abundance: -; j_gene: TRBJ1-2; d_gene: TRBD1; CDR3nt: TGTGCCAGCTCAAGGACAGGGGGGACGGACTATGGCTACACCTTC; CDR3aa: CASSRTGGTDYGYTF
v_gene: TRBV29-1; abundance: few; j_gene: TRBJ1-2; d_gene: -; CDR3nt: TGCAGCGTTGCGGATGGGGCAGACTATGGCTACACCTTC; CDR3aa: CSVADGADYGYTF
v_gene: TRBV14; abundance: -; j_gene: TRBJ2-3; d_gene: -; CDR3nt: TGTGCCAGCAGCCTGGTTAGACGAGATACGCAGTATTTT; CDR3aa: CASSLVRRDTQYF
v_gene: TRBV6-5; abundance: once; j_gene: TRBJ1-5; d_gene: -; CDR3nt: TGTGCCAGCAGTTACATTAAGGGGAATCAGCCCCAGCATTTT; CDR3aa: CASSYIKGNQPQHF
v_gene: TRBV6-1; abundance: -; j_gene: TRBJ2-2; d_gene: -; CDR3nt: TGTGCCAGCAGCCCGGACTCCTACACCGGGGAGCTGTTTTTT; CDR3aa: CASSPDSYTGELFF